This TCR beta chain was documented in a study of Ad26.COV2.S vaccination and SARS-CoV-2 variants. At the level of the study: The study gave Ad26.COV2.S intramuscularly, once or twice 56 days apart.

General study points: Non-spike TCR breadth was similar in vaccine and placebo recipients.

TCRdb's table, derived via immunoSEQ multiplex PCR, lists solely in-frame clones and lacks some. In the table there are 200,000 to 250,000 clones, over 75% of which are singletons. V was clipped by 5 bases and J by 6 bases, with 22 bases between them. Looked up from germline, CDR1 is SGHAT and CDR2 is FQNNGV. This CDR3 spans 17 amino acids. In regard to this clone: Its antigen is not identified.

Described treatment: over 15 received Ad26.COV2.S at low or high dose, single or two shots; about 5 received placebo; per-sample allocation not given. Sample collection was performed on day 63 after the first vaccine or placebo injection. Adults aged 18-55 years in Boston included the donor. This TCR was recovered from a person aged 18-65 years who received the Ad26.COV2.S COVID-19 vaccine or a placebo. The rearrangement joins TRBV11-2 to TRBJ2-2; the D gene is possibly TRBD1 (6 bases). This specimen consisted of peripheral blood, obtained in a trial of Ad26.COV2.S vaccine versus placebo. CDR3 DNA: TGTGCCAGCAGCGCTCAATTTGGGACACCGAAGGCCGGGGAGCTGTTTTTT. Translating it yields CASSAQFGTPKAGELFF.